Described below is a single T cell receptor beta chain sequence and its context. Its antigen specificity is not known. No qualities accompany the bases; no much larger clone lies one base away. These data originate in a study of chronic HIV infection and antiretroviral therapy (dated by TCRdb to about 2015). Trimming costs V 5 bases and J 1 base, and their ends lie 12 bases apart. Reading from cysteine to phenylalanine, the CDR3 counts 14 amino acids. Solely the CDR3 DNA is kept, with 42 bases framed from the first base. Via the germline V gene, CDR1 is SQVTM and CDR2 ANQGSEA. Receptor amplification or capture employed 5' RACE. These reads were obtained on an Illumina MiSeq. TCRdb passed the public sequencing reads through fastp at Q25 and MiXCR, retaining productive beta sequences. Rows are unified per CDR3 protein, each entry keeping the most common DNA and genes. Counted in this sample were 30,000 to 35,000 distinct CDR3 sequences; around 8.6% of them appeared once. The ten largest clonotypes hold roughly 2.7% of the sample.

The sequenced material came from peripheral blood. The chain couples TRBV29-1 to TRBJ2-1; tentative D gene TRBD1, with 5 bases matching. The receptor's source is an adult who had HIV and had not received antiretroviral therapy, or was an uninfected healthy control (not recorded which). CDR3 loop: CSVRGLLSYNEQFF. The sequence in DNA is TGCAGCGTTAGGGGTCTACTATCCTACAATGAGCAGTTCTTC.